The 12 T cell receptor beta chains reported below all come from one sample, sequenced in a study of T cell responses to AZD1222 COVID-19 vaccine. Repertoires were generated with immunoSEQ multiplex PCR, while TCRdb's copy carries only in-frame clones and drops some. The sample includes about 120,000 clones, around nine tenths of them seen just once. The starting material was peripheral blood, obtained on day 0 of AZD1222 vaccination. The source of these receptors is an adult in good health.

The gene calls are TRBV11-2 and TRBJ1-5; perhaps TRBD1 as D (5 bases). The CDR3 runs 15 residues. Looked up from germline, CDR1 is SGHAT and CDR2 is FQNNGV. Between the trimmed V and J ends, which lost 1 base and 1 base, there was a span of 8 bases. CDR3 region: CASSLVPGSNQPQHF. The CDR3 DNA is TGTGCCAGCAGCTTAGTTCCAGGGAGCAATCAGCCCCAGCATTTT.

The chain combines TRBV5-3 with TRBJ2-5; 9 nucleotides align to TRBD1. TRBV5-3 counts as an open reading frame of uncertain function. V shed 2 bases and J 2 bases; nucleotides not matched to a gene: 7. This CDR3 has 16 amino acids. In DNA form, the CDR3 reads TGTGCCAGAAGCTTCACAGGGGGCGTACGACAAGAGACCCAGTACTTC. Translating it yields CARSFTGGVRQETQYF.

The V and J genes are TRBV9 and TRBJ2-3, with unresolved D. The V gene lost 1 base and the J gene lost 5 bases, with 5 bases spanning the gap. CDR3 length equals 12 residues. Per the germline V gene, CDR1 is SGDLS and CDR2 is YYNGEE. The CDR3 loop is CASSVKGDTQYF. CDR3 sequence (DNA): TGTGCCAGCAGCGTAAAAGGAGATACGCAGTATTTT.

This sequence joins TRBV7-3 and TRBJ2-2, with TRBD2 matching 10 bases. The V gene's germline CDR1 is SGHTA and CDR2 FQGTGA. CDR3 size: 17 residues. Unmatched junction bases numbered 7, after V lost 1 base and J lost 5 bases. Here the CDR3 reads CASSLNRLAGETGELFF. CDR3 DNA: TGTGCCAGCAGCTTAAATCGGCTAGCGGGAGAAACCGGGGAGCTGTTTTTT.

This clone was counted between two and nine times. The genes are TRBV6-5 and TRBJ2-3; D is uncertain. Germline-derived CDR1 and CDR2 are MNHEY and SVGAGI. The V and J ends lost 0 bases and 0 bases respectively, with 10 bases between them. This CDR3 contains 16 residues. CDR3 region: CASSYSGRTSTDTQYF. CDR3 coding DNA: TGTGCCAGCAGTTACTCGGGAAGGACCAGCACAGATACGCAGTATTTT.

DNA for the CDR3: TGTGCCAGCAGCGAGAAAAGGGGGGTGGACAGGGTTTACAATGAGCAGTTCTTC. Translated: CASSEKRGVDRVYNEQFF. The chain joins TRBV9 to TRBJ2-1, with 8 bases identical to TRBD1. From germline, CDR1 is SGDLS and CDR2 YYNGEE. Trimming cost V 3 bases and J 4 bases; bases outside gene matches: 15. This CDR3 spans 18 amino acids.

V is TRBV30 and J is TRBJ1-2; 7 positions match TRBD1. From germline, CDR1 is GTSNPN and CDR2 SVGIG (reference sequence). After removal of 4 bases from V and 9 bases from J, the junction contained 20 bases not matched to a gene. The CDR3 has 16 residues. CDR3 coding DNA: TGTGCCTGGACGGCGCTTTCTGGGACAGCATCGCGAAGCTACACCTTC. Its protein is CAWTALSGTASRSYTF.

Regarding this clone: Other DNA sequences in this sample translate to the same CDR3. CDR3 sequence (DNA): TGTGCCAGCAGCCCCCGAGGCGGGAGGGCCTACAATGAGCAGTTCTTC. Residues: CASSPRGGRAYNEQFF. The rearrangement links TRBV5-4 to TRBJ2-1, with TRBD2 matching over 9 bases. With V trimmed by 4 bases and J by 2 bases, 7 bases remained unmatched. Germline loops: CDR1 SGHNT, CDR2 YYREEE (reference sequence). This CDR3 is 16 amino acids long.

The J gene is TRBJ2-1, the V gene TRBV7-3, with D hard to call. The V gene's germline CDR1 is SGHTA and CDR2 FQGTGA. Trimming shortened V by 4 bases and J by 4 bases, and 8 bases separated the two germline ends. This CDR3 is 13 amino acids long. CDR3 sequence reads: CASSSSAYNEQFF. In DNA form, the CDR3 reads TGTGCCAGCAGCTCCTCTGCTTACAATGAGCAGTTCTTC.

The V call is TRBV18, the J call TRBJ1-4; a weak D match, TRBD1 (5 bases). This CDR3 comprises 15 residues. The germline CDR1 and CDR2 sequences are KGHSH and LQKENI. The V and J ends lost 4 bases and 8 bases respectively, with 17 bases between them. The CDR3 loop is CASSLEGGRGEKLFF. CDR3 DNA: TGTGCCAGCTCACTCGAAGGAGGGAGGGGAGAAAAACTGTTTTTT.

This clone has only one observation. This sequence joins TRBV6-2 or TRBV6-3 and TRBJ1-5; D call uncertain. The V gene lost 2 bases and the J gene lost 0 bases, with 8 bases spanning the gap. The CDR3 contains 15 residues. CDR1 is MNHEY and CDR2 is SVGEGT in the germline V gene. CDR3 nucleotide sequence: TGTGCCAGCAGTTACGGTCCGGATAGCAATCAGCCCCAGCATTTT. It specifies CASSYGPDSNQPQHF.

This rearrangement joins TRBV7-2 to TRBJ1-2, with D maybe TRBD1 (5 bases). Germline CDR1 is SGHTA and CDR2 is FQGNSA. With 1 base removed from V and 0 bases from J, the gap between germline ends came to 15 bases. The CDR3 contains 17 residues. CDR3: CASSLGGRAYSNYGYTF. Written as DNA, the CDR3 is TGTGCCAGCAGCTTAGGGGGCAGGGCCTACTCTAACTATGGCTACACCTTC.